The clone carrying this T cell receptor beta chain occurred a few times. Here immunoSEQ multiplex PCR was the method, and the copy in TCRdb shows in-frame clones only, minus some. This repertoire shows around 140,000 clones, roughly 90% found once; its top ten account for about 2%. CDR3 length equals 15 residues. Losses at the gene ends were 1 base for V and 8 bases for J; bases not matched to a gene: 7. Germline V CDR1 and CDR2: LNHNV, YYDKDF (reference sequence). The data were obtained in a study of blood T cell repertoires in COVID-19. Background on the study: COVID-19 samples, acute and convalescent, were from the United States, Italy and Spain.

The specimen was peripheral blood. The TCR comes from a man aged 65 to 79 with active COVID-19. This rearrangement joins TRBV15 to TRBJ1-2; 10 positions match TRBD1. Here the CDR3 reads CATSRGTGQGKGYTF. As DNA, the CDR3 is TGTGCCACCAGCAGAGGCACGGGACAGGGGAAGGGCTACACCTTC.